This record concerns one T cell receptor (beta chain) sequence. The data are from a study of blood T cell repertoires in COVID-19. As for the study in general: Samples representing acute and convalescent COVID-19 were sourced from the United States, Italy and Spain. In each case, the material was cDNA or gDNA derived from T cells, B-cell-depleted T cells, or PBMCs.

Germline V lookup: CDR1 ENHRY, CDR2 SYGVKD. This CDR3 comprises 13 residues. V shed 7 bases and J shed 10 bases, with 14 bases lying between them. How the authors handled the data: By means of reference gene primer amplification, nucleated cell counts were estimated. The table came from immunoSEQ multiplex PCR; TCRdb's copy has only in-frame clones and leaves some out. The V and J calls and clone size are taken from that table; D and trimming were inferred from the DNA. In the table there are 200,000 to 250,000 clones, approximately 90% of which are singletons. This sequence originates from a man aged 25 to 45 with COVID-19, enrolled during active disease. V usage is TRBV10-3 and J usage is TRBJ1-6, with D tentatively TRBD1 (5 bases). The material sequenced was peripheral blood. CDR3 coding DNA: TGTGCCATCAAAGAAGGGAGGGACTCACCCCTCCACTTT. Residues: CAIKEGRDSPLHF.